This paragraph reports one T cell receptor (beta chain). Antigen: not known. This specimen belongs to a study of T cells in localized non-small cell lung cancer. Study conclusions and caveats: Turning up in adjacent lung were a median roughly 59 of the top 100 tumor clones. As only one tumor region underwent sequencing, heterogeneity remains possible. Overall survival was longer when the density of T cells in the blood was higher. Uninvolved adjacent lung, not tumor, had the highest T cell clonality.

TCRdb keeps only in-frame clones here, not all; method: immunoSEQ multiplex PCR. Of around 40,000 clones listed, about 86% are singletons. Sequenced material: peripheral blood, taken before any cancer treatment. The receptor comes from a man aged 40-75 years with stage I lung adenocarcinoma.

In nucleotides, the CDR3 is TGTGCCAGCAGCTCGCTACTAGCGGGAGCTACATCAGATACGCAGTATTTT. Protein: CASSSLLAGATSDTQYF. The chain uses TRBV7-9 and TRBJ2-3, with TRBD2 matching 11 bases. Germline CDR1 is SEHNR and CDR2 is FQNEAQ (reference sequence). The CDR3 covers 17 residues. Unmatched junction bases numbered 10, after V lost 4 bases and J lost 4 bases.